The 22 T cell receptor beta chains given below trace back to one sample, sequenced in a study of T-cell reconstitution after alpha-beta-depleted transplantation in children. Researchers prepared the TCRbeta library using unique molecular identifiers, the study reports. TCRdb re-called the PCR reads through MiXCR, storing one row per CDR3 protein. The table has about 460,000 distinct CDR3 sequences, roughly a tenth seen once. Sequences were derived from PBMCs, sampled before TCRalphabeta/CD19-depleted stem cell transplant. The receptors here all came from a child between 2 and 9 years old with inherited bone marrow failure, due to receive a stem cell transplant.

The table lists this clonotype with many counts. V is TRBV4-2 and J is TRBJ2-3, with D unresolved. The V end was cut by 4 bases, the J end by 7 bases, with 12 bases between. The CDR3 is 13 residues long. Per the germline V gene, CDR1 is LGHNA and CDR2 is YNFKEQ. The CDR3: CASSLVGGNTQYF. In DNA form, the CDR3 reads TGTGCCAGCAGCCTCGTTGGCGGTAATACGCAGTATTTT.

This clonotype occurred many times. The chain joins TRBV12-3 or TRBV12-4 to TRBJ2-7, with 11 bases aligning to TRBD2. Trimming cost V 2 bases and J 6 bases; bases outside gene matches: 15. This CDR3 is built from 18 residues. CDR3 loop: CASSLKPRLAGNPSEQYF. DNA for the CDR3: TGTGCCAGCAGTTTAAAACCCCGACTAGCGGGGAACCCTAGCGAGCAGTACTTC.

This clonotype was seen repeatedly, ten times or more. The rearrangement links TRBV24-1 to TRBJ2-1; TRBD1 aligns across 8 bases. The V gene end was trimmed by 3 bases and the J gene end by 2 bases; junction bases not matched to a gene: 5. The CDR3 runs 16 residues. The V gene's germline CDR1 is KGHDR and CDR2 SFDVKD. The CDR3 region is CATSDAQGAPYNEQFF. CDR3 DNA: TGTGCCACCAGTGATGCCCAGGGGGCTCCCTACAATGAGCAGTTCTTC.

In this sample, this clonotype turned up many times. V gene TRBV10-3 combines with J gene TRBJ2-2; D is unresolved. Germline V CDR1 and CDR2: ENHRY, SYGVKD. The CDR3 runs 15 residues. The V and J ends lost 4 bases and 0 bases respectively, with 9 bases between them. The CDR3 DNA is TGTGCCATCAGTGTCAACGGGCCGAACACCGGGGAGCTGTTTTTT. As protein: CAISVNGPNTGELFF.

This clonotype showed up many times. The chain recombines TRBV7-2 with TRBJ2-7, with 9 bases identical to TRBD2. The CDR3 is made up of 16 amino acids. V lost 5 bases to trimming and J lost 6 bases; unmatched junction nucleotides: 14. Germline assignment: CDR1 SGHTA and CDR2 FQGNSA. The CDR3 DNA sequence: TGTGCCAGCAGCGTGGGGGCTAGCGGGATTCTGAGCGAGCAGTACTTC. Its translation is CASSVGASGILSEQYF.

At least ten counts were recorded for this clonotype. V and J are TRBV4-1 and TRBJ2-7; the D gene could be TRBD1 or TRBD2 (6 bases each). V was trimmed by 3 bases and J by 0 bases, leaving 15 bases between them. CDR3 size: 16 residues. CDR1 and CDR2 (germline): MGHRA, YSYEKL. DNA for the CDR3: TGCGCCAGCAGCCACGGGGGCCGGGTCCCCTCCTACGAGCAGTACTTC. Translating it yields CASSHGGRVPSYEQYF.

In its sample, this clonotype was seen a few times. CDR3 sequence reads: CASSLGHRVNTEAFF. The CDR3 nucleotides read TGCGCCAGCAGCTTGGGGCACAGAGTGAACACTGAAGCTTTCTTT. The V call is TRBV5-1, the J call TRBJ1-1; D is uncertain. Germline lookup yields CDR1 SGHRS and CDR2 YFSETQ. The V end was cut by 0 bases, the J end by 0 bases, with 9 bases between. CDR3 length equals 15 residues. The full variable domain, its missing parts supplied by reference TRBV5-1 and TRBJ1-1, is KAGVTQTPRYLIKTRGQQVTLSCSPISGHRSVSWYQQTPGQGLQFLFEYFSETQRNKGNFPGRFSGRQFSNSRSEMNVSTLELGDSALYLCASSLGHRVNTEAFFGQGTRLTVV.

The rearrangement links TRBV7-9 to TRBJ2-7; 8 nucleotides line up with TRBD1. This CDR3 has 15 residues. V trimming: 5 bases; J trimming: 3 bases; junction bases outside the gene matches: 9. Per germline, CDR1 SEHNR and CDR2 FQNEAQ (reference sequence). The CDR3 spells CASSRGQGPIYEQYF. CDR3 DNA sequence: TGTGCCAGCAGCCGAGGACAGGGTCCCATCTACGAGCAGTACTTC.

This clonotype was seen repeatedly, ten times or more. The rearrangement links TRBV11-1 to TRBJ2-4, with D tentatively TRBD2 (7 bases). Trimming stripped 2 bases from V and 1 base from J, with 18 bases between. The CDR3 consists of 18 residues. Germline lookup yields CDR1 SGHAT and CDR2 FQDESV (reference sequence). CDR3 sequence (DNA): TGTGCCAGCAGCTTATCAGATCGGGGGGCGCCGGCCAAAAACATTCAGTACTTC. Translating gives CASSLSDRGAPAKNIQYF.

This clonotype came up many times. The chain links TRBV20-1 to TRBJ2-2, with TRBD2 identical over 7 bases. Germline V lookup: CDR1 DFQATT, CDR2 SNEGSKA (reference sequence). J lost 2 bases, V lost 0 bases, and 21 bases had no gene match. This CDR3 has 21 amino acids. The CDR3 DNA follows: TGCAGTGCTAGAGAAATGGGCGCGGGAGACTCCGCTTATTATAACACCGGGGAGCTGTTTTTT. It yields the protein CSAREMGAGDSAYYNTGELFF.

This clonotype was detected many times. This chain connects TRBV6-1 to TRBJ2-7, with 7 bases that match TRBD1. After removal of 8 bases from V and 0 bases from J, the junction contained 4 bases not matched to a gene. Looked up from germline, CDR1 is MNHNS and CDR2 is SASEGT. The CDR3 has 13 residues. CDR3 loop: CASGTARSYEQYF. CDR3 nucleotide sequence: TGTGCCAGCGGGACAGCCCGCTCCTACGAGCAGTACTTC.

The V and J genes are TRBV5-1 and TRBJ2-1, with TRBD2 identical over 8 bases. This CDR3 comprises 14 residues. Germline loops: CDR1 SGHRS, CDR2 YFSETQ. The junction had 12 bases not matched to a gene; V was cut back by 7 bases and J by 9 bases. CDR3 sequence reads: CASGRAGEGGEQFF. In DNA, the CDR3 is TGCGCCAGCGGAAGAGCGGGAGAAGGAGGTGAGCAGTTCTTC.

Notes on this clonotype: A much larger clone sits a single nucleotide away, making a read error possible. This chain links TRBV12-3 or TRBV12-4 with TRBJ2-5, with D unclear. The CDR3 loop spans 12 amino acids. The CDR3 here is CPSSLFRETQYF. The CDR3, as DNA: TGTCCCAGCAGTTTATTTCGGGAGACCCAGTACTTC.

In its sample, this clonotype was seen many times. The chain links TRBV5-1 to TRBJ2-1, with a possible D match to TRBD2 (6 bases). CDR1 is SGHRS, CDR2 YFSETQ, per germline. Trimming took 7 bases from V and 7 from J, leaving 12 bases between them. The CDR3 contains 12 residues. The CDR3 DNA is TGCGCCAGCGCCCTCGGGGGAAATGAGCAGTTCTTC. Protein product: CASALGGNEQFF. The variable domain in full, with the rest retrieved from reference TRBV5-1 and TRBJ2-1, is KAGVTQTPRYLIKTRGQQVTLSCSPISGHRSVSWYQQTPGQGLQFLFEYFSETQRNKGNFPGRFSGRQFSNSRSEMNVSTLELGDSALYLCASALGGNEQFFGPGTRLTVL.

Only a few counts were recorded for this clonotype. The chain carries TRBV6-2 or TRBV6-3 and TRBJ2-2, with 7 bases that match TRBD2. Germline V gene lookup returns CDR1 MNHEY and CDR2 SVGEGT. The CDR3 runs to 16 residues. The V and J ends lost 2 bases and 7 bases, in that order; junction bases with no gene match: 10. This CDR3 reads CASSYGDYLRFGELFF. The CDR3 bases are TGTGCCAGCAGTTACGGGGACTATCTCCGTTTCGGGGAGCTGTTTTTT.

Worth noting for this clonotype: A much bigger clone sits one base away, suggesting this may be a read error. This CDR3 is CTAKVTFEAFF. As DNA, the CDR3 is TGCACCGCGAAGGTAACTTTTGAAGCTTTCTTT. V usage is TRBV29-1 and J usage is TRBJ1-1, with D unresolved. CDR1 is SQVTM, CDR2 ANQGSEA, per germline. This CDR3 has 11 residues. The complete variable domain, with remaining parts taken from reference TRBV29-1 and TRBJ1-1, reads SAVISQKPSRDICQRGTSLTIQCQVDSQVTMMFWYRQQPGQSLTLIATANQGSEATYESGFVIDKFPISRPNLTFSTLTVSNMSPEDSSIYLCTAKVTFEAFFGQGTRLTVV.

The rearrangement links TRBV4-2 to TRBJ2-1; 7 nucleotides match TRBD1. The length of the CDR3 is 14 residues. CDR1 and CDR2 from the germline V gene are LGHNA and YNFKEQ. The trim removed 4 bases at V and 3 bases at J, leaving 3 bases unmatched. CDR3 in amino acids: CASSPQGFYNEQFF. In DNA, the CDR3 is TGTGCCAGCAGCCCACAGGGGTTCTACAATGAGCAGTTCTTC.

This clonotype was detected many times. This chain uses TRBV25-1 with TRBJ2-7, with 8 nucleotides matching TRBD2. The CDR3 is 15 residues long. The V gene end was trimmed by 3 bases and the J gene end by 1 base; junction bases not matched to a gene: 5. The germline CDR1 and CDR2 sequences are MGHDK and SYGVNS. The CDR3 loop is CASSDRPGGSYEQYF. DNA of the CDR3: TGTGCCAGCAGTGATCGACCGGGAGGGTCCTACGAGCAGTACTTC.

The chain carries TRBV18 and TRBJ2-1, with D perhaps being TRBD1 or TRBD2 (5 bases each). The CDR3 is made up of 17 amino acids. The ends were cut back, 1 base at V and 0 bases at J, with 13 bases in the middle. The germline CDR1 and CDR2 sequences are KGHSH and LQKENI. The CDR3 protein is CASSPLDGTSSYNEQFF. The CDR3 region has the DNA TGTGCCAGCTCACCACTCGACGGGACGAGCTCCTACAATGAGCAGTTCTTC.

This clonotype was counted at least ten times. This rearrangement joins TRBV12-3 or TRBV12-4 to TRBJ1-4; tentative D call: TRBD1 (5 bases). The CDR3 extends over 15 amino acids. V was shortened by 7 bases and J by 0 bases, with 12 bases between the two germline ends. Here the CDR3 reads CASNPGGATNEKLFF. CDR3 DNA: TGTGCCAGCAACCCGGGAGGGGCAACTAATGAAAAACTGTTTTTT.

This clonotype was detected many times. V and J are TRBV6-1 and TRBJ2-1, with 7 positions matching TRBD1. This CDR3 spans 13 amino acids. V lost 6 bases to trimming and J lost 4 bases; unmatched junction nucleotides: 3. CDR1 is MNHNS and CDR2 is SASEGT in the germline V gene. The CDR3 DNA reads TGTGCCAGCAGCACAGGGGAATACAATGAGCAGTTCTTC. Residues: CASSTGEYNEQFF.

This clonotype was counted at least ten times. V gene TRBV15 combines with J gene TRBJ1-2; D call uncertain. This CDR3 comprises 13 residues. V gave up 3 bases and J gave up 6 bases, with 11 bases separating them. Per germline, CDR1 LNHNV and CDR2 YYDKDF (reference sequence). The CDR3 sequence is CATSSLGADGYTF. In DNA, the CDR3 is TGTGCCACCAGCAGTTTGGGTGCGGATGGCTACACCTTC.